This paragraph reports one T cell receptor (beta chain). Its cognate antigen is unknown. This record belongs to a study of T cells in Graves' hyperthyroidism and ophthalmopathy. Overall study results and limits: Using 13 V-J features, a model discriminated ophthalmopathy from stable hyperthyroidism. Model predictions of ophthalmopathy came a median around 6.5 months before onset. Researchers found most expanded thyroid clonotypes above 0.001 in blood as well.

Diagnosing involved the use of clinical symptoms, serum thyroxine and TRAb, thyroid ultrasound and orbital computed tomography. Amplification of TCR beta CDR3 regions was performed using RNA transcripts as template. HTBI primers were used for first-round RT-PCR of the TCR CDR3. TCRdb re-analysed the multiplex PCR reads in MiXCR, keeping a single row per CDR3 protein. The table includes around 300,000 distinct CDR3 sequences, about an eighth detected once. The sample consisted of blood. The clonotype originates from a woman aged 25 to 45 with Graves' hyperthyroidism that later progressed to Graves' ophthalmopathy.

The CDR3 DNA is TGTGCCAGTAGTACGGTGTTCAATGAGCAGTTCTTC. It encodes CASSTVFNEQFF. This rearrangement joins TRBV19 to TRBJ2-1, with D hard to call. V gave up 4 bases and J gave up 6 bases, with 7 bases separating them. Germline CDR1 is LNHDA and CDR2 is SQIVND (reference sequence). The CDR3 has 12 residues.